This passage covers 21 T cell receptor beta chains from one sample sequenced in a study of CXCR3-negative and CXCR3-positive naive CD8 T cells. Study results and limitations: More hydrophobic TRB CDR3s occurred in CXCR3-positive than in CXCR3-negative naive cells.

UMI-labeled TRB cDNA libraries were prepared by 5' RACE. TCRdb re-called the 5' RACE reads and catalogs CDR3 proteins one per entry, DNA excluded. This table holds tens of thousands of distinct CDR3 sequences. Which antigens these TCRs recognize remains unknown. Sequencing input: naive CXCR3+ CD8+ T cells from blood. Subset described: CD45RO-CCR7+CD27+CD95- naive CD8+ T cells expressing CXCR3 (TNR3+). These receptors originate from a human donor in good health. Some clones in this sample may be carry-over from other donors' samples.

The J gene is TRBJ1-1, the V gene TRBV15; with no DNA, the TCRdb D assignment of TRBD1 cannot be verified. The V gene's germline CDR1 is LNHNV and CDR2 YYDKDF (reference sequence). CDR3 length: 14 residues. CDR3 in amino acids: CATSEGQTNTEAFF.

This rearrangement joins TRBV7-2 to TRBJ2-7; TCRdb picks TRBD1, but there is no DNA to check that call. The CDR3 is made up of 15 amino acids. CDR1 SGHTA and CDR2 FQGNSA come from the germline V gene. CDR3: CASSSGTGTSYEQYF.

The V and J genes are TRBV29-1 and TRBJ1-6; TCRdb outputs TRBD1, but without DNA this stays unchecked. Germline CDR1 reads SQVTM; CDR2 reads ANQGSEA. This CDR3 has 14 residues. The CDR3 loop reads CSVASGGSNSPLHF. The full variable domain, its missing parts supplied by reference TRBV29-1 and TRBJ1-6, is SAVISQKPSRDICQRGTSLTIQCQVDSQVTMMFWYRQQPGQSLTLIATANQGSEATYESGFVIDKFPISRPNLTFSTLTVSNMSPEDSSIYLCSVASGGSNSPLHFGNGTRLTVT.

The gene calls are TRBV29-1 and TRBJ2-1; TCRdb indicates TRBD2, and absent DNA this call remains unverified. Germline V gene sequence: CDR1 SQVTM, CDR2 ANQGSEA. The CDR3 contains 13 residues. This CDR3 is CSVPGTSGIEQFF.

The J gene is TRBJ2-7, the V gene TRBV7-9. The CDR3 runs 13 residues. Germline V gene lookup returns CDR1 SEHNR and CDR2 FQNEAQ (reference sequence). The CDR3 is CASSLTTTYEQYF. The whole variable domain, filled in from reference TRBV7-9 and TRBJ2-7, reads DTGVSQNPRHKITKRGQNVTFRCDPISEHNRLYWYRQTLGQGPEFLTYFQNEAQLEKSRLLSDRFSAERPKGSFSTLEIQRTEQGDSAMYLCASSLTTTYEQYFGPGTRLTVT.

This chain uses TRBV15 with TRBJ2-7; the D call of TRBD1 rests on TCRdb alone, since no DNA is present to check it. Germline V lookup: CDR1 LNHNV, CDR2 YYDKDF (reference sequence). This CDR3 region has 16 residues. CDR3 amino acids: CATSPRPGTGTYEQYF.

The chain is built from TRBV27 and TRBJ1-1; checking the TCRdb D call of TRBD1 is not possible without DNA. This CDR3 has 14 residues. Germline V gives CDR1 MNHEY, CDR2 SMNVEV (reference sequence). The CDR3 here is CASTTGTGNTEAFF.

This chain uses TRBV7-9 with TRBJ2-3; TCRdb lists TRBD2, though no DNA is available to test this call. The CDR3 has 18 amino acids. The germline gives CDR1 SEHNR, CDR2 FQNEAQ (reference sequence). The CDR3 protein is CASSFPGPSGGPTDTQYF.

The chain combines TRBV7-8 with TRBJ1-2. Per germline, CDR1 SGHVS and CDR2 FQNEAQ. This CDR3 spans 18 amino acids. The CDR3 sequence is CASSLVRQPGLANYGYTF.

The rearrangement links TRBV4-1 to TRBJ1-1. Germline values: CDR1 MGHRA, CDR2 YSYEKL. The CDR3 has 15 residues. Here the CDR3 reads CASSQEPSMNTEAFF.

The CDR3 is CASSLWGDEKLFF. The chain employs TRBV28 and TRBJ1-4; TCRdb returns TRBD1, unconfirmable since there is no DNA. The CDR3 runs to 13 residues. CDR1 MDHEN and CDR2 SYDVKM come from the germline V gene.

The gene calls are TRBV4-3 and TRBJ2-1; TCRdb's D gene call, TRBD1, goes unchecked for lack of DNA. The germline V gene has CDR1 LGHNA and CDR2 YSLEER. The CDR3 has 14 residues. The chain's CDR3 is CASSQGGDYNEQFF.

The chain carries TRBV12-5 and TRBJ1-5. CDR1 and CDR2 (germline): LGHNT, FRNRAP. The CDR3 has 16 amino acids. CDR3 sequence reads: CASGLDQTGWGQPQHF.

The V call is TRBV7-9, the J call TRBJ2-1. Germline CDR1 SEHNR, CDR2 FQNEAQ (reference sequence). The CDR3 runs 15 residues. The CDR3 loop reads CASSLVPSRSNEQFF.

The CDR3 sequence: CASRLNTEAFF. This chain uses TRBV6-5 with TRBJ1-1. CDR1 and CDR2 (germline): MNHEY, SVGAGI. The CDR3 runs 11 residues.

This sequence joins TRBV29-1 and TRBJ2-7; TCRdb names TRBD2, which stays unverified in the absence of DNA. The length of the CDR3 is 12 residues. Germline CDR1 reads SQVTM; CDR2 reads ANQGSEA. CDR3 loop: CSVTSGSYEQYF.

The rearrangement joins TRBV6-1 to TRBJ2-3; TCRdb names TRBD1, which stays unverified in the absence of DNA. This CDR3 is 15 amino acids long. Germline V gene sequence: CDR1 MNHNS, CDR2 SASEGT. The CDR3 here is CASSEGRGGADTQYF.

The chain has TRBV27 and TRBJ2-7; TCRdb reports TRBD1, a call that lacks DNA to check it against. CDR1 MNHEY and CDR2 SMNVEV come from the germline V gene (reference sequence). The CDR3 runs to 15 residues. The CDR3 is CASSLLVGASYEQYF.

This chain uses TRBV19 with TRBJ2-7. The CDR3 covers 14 residues. Germline V CDR1 and CDR2: LNHDA, SQIVND (reference sequence). CDR3 protein: CASSPTTGSYEQYF.

J is TRBJ2-7 and V is TRBV11-3; TCRdb's D call, TRBD2, is unchecked because there is no DNA. This CDR3 spans 12 amino acids. Per the germline V gene, CDR1 is SGHNT and CDR2 is YENEEA. CDR3 amino acids: CASSTVEGEQYF.

The genes are TRBV29-1 and TRBJ2-7; TCRdb designates TRBD1, a call that cannot be tested without DNA. Looked up from germline, CDR1 is SQVTM and CDR2 is ANQGSEA. The CDR3 loop spans 15 amino acids. CDR3 sequence: CSVTDTGRESYEQYF.